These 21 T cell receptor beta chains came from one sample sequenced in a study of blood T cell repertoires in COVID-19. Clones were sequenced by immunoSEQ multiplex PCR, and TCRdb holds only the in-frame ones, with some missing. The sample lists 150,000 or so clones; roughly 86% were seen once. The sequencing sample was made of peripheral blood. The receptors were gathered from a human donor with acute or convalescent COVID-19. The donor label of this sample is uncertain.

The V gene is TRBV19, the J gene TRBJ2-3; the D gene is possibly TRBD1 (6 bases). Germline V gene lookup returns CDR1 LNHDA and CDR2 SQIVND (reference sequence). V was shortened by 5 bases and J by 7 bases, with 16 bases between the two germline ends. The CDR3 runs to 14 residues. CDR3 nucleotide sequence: TGTGCCAGTAGTTGGGGGACACCTCCGAATACGCAGTATTTT. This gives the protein CASSWGTPPNTQYF.

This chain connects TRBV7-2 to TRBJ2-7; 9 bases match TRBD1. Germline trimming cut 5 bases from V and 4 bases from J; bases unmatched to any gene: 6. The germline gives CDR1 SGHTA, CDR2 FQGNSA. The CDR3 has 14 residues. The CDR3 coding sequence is TGTGCCAGCAGCCCCCGGGACAGGGCATACGAGCAGTACTTC. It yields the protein CASSPRDRAYEQYF.

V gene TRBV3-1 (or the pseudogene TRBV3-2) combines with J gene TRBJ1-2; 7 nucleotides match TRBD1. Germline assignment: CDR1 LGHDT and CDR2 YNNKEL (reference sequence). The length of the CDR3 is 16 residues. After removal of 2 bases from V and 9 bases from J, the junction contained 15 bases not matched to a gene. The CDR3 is CASSQITRDSITRYTF. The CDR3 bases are TGTGCCAGCAGCCAAATTACCCGGGACAGTATAACCCGCTACACCTTC.

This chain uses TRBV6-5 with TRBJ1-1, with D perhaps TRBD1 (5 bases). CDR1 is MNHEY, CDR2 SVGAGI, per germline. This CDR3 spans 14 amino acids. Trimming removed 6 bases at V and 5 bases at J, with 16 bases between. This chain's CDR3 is CASRRGQGGTEAFF. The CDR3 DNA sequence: TGTGCCAGCAGACGTGGACAAGGAGGGACTGAAGCTTTCTTT.

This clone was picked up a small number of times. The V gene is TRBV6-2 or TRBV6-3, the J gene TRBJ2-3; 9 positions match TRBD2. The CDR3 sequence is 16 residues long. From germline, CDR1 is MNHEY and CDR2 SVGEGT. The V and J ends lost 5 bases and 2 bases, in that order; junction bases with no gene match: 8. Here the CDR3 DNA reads TGTGCCAGCAGTAAGGCGCGGGGGGGCCTCACAGATACGCAGTATTTT. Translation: CASSKARGGLTDTQYF.

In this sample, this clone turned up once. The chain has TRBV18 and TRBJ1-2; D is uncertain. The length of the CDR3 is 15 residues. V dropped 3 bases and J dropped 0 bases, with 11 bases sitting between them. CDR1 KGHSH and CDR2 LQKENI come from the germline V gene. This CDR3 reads CASSPADLTNYGYTF. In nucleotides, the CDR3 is TGTGCCAGCTCACCGGCGGACTTAACTAACTATGGCTACACCTTC.

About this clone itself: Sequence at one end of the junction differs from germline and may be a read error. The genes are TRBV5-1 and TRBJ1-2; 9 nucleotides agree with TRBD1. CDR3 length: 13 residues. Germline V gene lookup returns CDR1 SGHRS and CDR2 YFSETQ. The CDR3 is CASSLDLQGASLF. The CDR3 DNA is TGCGCCAGCAGCTTGGACCTACAGGGGGCGAGCCTCTTC.

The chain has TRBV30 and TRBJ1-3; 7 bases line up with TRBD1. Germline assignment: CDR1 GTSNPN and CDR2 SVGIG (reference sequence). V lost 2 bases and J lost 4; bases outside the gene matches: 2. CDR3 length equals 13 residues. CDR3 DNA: TGTGCCTGGAGTTACAGGGGAGGAAACACCATATATTTT. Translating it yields CAWSYRGGNTIYF.

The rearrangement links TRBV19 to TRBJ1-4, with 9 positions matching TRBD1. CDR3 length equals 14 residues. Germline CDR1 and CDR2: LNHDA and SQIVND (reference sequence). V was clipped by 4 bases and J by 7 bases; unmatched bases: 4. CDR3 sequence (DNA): TGTGCCAGTAGTAACAGGGGGCAGAGTGAAAAACTGTTTTTT. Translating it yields CASSNRGQSEKLFF.

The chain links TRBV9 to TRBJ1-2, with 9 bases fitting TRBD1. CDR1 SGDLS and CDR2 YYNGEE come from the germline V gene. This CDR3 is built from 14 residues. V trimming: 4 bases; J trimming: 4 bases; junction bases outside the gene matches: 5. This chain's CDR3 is CASSKGQGTYGYTF. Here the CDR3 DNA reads TGTGCCAGCAGCAAGGGACAGGGTACCTATGGCTACACCTTC.

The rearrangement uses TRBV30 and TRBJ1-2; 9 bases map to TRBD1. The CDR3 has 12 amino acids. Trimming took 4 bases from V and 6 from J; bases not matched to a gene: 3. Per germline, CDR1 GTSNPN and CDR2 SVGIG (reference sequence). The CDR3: CAWTYRGHGYTF. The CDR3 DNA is TGTGCCTGGACCTACAGGGGGCATGGCTACACCTTC.

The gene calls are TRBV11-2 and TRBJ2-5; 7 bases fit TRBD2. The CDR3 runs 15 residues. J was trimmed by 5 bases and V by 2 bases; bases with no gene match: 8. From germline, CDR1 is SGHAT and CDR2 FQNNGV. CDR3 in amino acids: CASSLKRGRRETQYF. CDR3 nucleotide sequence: TGTGCCAGCAGCTTAAAGCGGGGCCGGAGGGAGACCCAGTACTTC.

DNA of the CDR3: TGTGCCTGGAGATTGACTGGACAGGGGACCTATGGCTACACCTTC. Its protein is CAWRLTGQGTYGYTF. This chain links TRBV30 with TRBJ1-2; 9 positions match TRBD1. The CDR3 consists of 15 residues. CDR1 is GTSNPN and CDR2 is SVGIG in the germline V gene (reference sequence). V lost 3 bases and J lost 4; bases outside the gene matches: 9.

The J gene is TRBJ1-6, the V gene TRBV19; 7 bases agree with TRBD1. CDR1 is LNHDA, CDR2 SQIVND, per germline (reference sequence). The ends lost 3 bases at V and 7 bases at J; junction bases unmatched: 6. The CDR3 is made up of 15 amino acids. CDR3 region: CASSIVRGQNSPLHF. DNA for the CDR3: TGTGCCAGTAGTATCGTTAGGGGGCAAAATTCACCCCTCCACTTT.

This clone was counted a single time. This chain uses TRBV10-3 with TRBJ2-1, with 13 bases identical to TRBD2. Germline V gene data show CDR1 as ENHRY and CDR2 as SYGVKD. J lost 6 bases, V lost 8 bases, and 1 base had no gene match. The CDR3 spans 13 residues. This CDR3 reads CAIGTSGANEQFF. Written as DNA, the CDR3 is TGTGCCATCGGGACTAGCGGGGCCAATGAGCAGTTCTTC.

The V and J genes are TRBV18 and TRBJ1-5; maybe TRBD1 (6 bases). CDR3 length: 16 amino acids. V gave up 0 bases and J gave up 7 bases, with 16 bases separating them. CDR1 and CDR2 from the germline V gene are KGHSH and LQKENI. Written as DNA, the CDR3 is TGTGCCAGCTCACCACCGGGAAACAGGGAAAGCCAGCCCCAGCATTTT. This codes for CASSPPGNRESQPQHF.

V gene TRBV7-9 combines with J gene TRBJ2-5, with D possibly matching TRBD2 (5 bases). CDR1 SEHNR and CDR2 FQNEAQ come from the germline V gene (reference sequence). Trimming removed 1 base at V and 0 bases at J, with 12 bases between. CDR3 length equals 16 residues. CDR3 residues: CASSLGEGLDQETQYF. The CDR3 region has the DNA TGTGCCAGCAGCTTAGGTGAGGGTCTGGACCAAGAGACCCAGTACTTC.

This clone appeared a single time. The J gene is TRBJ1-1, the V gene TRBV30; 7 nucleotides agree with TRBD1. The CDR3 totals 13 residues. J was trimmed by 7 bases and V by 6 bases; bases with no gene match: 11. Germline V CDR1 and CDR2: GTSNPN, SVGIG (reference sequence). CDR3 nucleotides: TGTGCCTGTCCTCGAGGACAGGTTAGTGAAGCTTTCTTT. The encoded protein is CACPRGQVSEAFF.

DNA of the CDR3: TGTGCCAGTAGTGCCCGTCCCGGGAACACTGAAGCTTTCTTT. It is translated as CASSARPGNTEAFF. The rearrangement uses TRBV19 and TRBJ1-1; no reliable D call. The CDR3 runs 14 residues. Germline values: CDR1 LNHDA, CDR2 SQIVND (reference sequence). V lost 5 bases, J lost 1 base, and 11 bases lay in between.

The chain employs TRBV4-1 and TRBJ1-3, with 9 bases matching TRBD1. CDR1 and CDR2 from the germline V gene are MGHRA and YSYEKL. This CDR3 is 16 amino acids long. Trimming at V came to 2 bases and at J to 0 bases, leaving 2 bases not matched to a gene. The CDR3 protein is CASSQRGQGSGNTIYF. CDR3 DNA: TGCGCCAGCAGCCAACGGGGACAGGGCTCTGGAAACACCATATATTTT.

As DNA, the CDR3 is TGCAGCGTTGAAGAAACAGCCAGCTCTGGAAACACCATATATTTT. Its protein is CSVEETASSGNTIYF. V usage is TRBV29-1 and J usage is TRBJ1-3; D is undetermined. The V end was cut by 0 bases, the J end by 0 bases, with 9 bases between. The CDR3 is 15 residues long. In germline, CDR1 is SQVTM, CDR2 ANQGSEA.